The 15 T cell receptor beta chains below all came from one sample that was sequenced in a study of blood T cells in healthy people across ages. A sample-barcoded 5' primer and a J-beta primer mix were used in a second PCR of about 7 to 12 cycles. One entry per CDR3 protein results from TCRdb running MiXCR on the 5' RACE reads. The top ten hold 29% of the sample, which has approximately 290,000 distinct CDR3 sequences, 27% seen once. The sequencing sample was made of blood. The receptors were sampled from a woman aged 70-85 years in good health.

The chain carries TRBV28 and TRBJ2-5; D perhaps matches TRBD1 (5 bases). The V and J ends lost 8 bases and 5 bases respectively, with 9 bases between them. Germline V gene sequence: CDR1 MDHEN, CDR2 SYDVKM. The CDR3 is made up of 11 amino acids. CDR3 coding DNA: TGTGCCAGCTGGCAGGGTGAGACCCAGTACTTC. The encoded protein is CASWQGETQYF.

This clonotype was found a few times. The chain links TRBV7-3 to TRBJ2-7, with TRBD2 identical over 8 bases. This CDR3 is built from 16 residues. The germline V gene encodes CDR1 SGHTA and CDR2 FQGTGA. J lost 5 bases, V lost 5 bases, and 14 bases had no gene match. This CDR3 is CASSLAGTSGSNEQYF. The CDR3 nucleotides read TGTGCCAGCAGCCTAGCCGGGACCAGCGGGAGCAACGAGCAGTACTTC.

The CDR3 region is CSVARDTEAFF. Written as DNA, the CDR3 is TGCAGCGTTGCCCGTGACACTGAAGCTTTCTTT. J is TRBJ1-1 and V is TRBV29-1; D remains unclear. CDR1 SQVTM and CDR2 ANQGSEA come from the germline V gene. This CDR3 is 11 amino acids long. V gave up 4 bases and J gave up 3 bases, with 6 bases separating them.

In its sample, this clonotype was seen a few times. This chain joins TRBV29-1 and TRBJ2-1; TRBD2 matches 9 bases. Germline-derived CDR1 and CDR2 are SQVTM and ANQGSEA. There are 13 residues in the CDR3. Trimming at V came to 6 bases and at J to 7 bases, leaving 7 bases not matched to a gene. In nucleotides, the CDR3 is TGCAGCGTCGAGCGGGAGGCCGGAAATGAGCAGTTCTTC. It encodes CSVEREAGNEQFF.

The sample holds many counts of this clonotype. CDR3 in amino acids: CASTEGVRSLSGNTIYF. The CDR3 DNA reads TGTGCCAGCACCGAAGGGGTCCGGTCTCTCTCTGGAAACACCATATATTTT. The rearrangement joins TRBV28 to TRBJ1-3, with TRBD1 as a possible D gene (5 bases). Germline V gene lookup returns CDR1 MDHEN and CDR2 SYDVKM. This CDR3 region has 17 residues. V was cut by 7 bases and J by 0 bases, with 19 bases left in between.

CDR3 sequence reads: CSVERGEQYF. The DNA of the CDR3 is TGCAGCGTTGAACGGGGAGAGCAGTACTTC. V and J are TRBV29-1 and TRBJ2-7; D is possibly TRBD2 (5 bases). The V gene's germline CDR1 is SQVTM and CDR2 ANQGSEA. The CDR3 consists of 10 residues. Trimming pared 2 bases from V and 7 bases from J, leaving 6 bases between.

The CDR3 here is CASRDTGGEKLFF. CDR3 coding DNA: TGTGCCAGCCGGGACACCGGGGGGGAAAAACTGTTTTTT. This sequence joins TRBV7-9 and TRBJ1-4; the D gene is possibly TRBD1 (6 bases). V was pared by 8 bases and J by 8 bases, with 15 bases between. The germline gives CDR1 SEHNR, CDR2 FQNEAQ (reference sequence). This CDR3 has 13 residues.

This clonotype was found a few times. CDR3 in amino acids: CASSPPAGRQHF. In DNA form, the CDR3 reads TGTGCCAGCTCACCACCGGCAGGGCGCCAGCATTTT. The chain joins TRBV18 to TRBJ1-5; a possible D gene is TRBD1 (5 bases). CDR1 KGHSH and CDR2 LQKENI come from the germline V gene. The CDR3 loop spans 12 amino acids. V was clipped by 0 bases and J by 12 bases, with 9 bases between them. Drawing the rest from reference TRBV18 and TRBJ1-5, the complete variable domain is NAGVMQNPRHLVRRRGQEARLRCSPMKGHSHVYWYRQLPEEGLKFMVYLQKENIIDESGMPKERFSAEFPKEGPSILRIQQVVRGDSAAYFCASSPPAGRQHFGDGTRLSIL.

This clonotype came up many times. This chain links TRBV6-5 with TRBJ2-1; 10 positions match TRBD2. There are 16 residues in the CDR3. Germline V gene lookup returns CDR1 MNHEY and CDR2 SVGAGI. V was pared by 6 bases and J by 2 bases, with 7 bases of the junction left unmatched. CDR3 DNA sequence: TGTGCCAGCAGCCGGACTAGCGGAATTACCTACAATGAGCAGTTCTTC. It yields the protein CASSRTSGITYNEQFF.

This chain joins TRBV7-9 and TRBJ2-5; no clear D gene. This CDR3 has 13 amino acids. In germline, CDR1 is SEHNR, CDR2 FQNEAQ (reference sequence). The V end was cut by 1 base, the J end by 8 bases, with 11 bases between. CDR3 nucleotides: TGTGCCAGCAGCTTAGATCCGTCGGGCACCCAGTACTTC. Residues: CASSLDPSGTQYF.

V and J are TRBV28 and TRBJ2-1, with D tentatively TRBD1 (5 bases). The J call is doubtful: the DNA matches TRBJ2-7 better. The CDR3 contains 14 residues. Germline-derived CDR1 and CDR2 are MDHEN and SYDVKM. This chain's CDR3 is CASSFHSDSYEQYF. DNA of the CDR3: TGTGCCAGCAGTTTCCACTCCGACAGCTACGAGCAGTACTTC.

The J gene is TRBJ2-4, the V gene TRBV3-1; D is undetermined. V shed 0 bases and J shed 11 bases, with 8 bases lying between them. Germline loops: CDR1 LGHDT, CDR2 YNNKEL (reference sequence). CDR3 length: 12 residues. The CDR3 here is CASSQDPEFQYF. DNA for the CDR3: TGTGCCAGCAGCCAAGATCCAGAGTTTCAGTACTTC.

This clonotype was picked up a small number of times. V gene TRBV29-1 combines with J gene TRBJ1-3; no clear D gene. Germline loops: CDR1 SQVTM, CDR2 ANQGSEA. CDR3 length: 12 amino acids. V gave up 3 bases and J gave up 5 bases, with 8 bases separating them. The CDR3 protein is CSVESPRNTIYF. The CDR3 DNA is TGCAGCGTTGAGTCCCCCAGAAACACCATATATTTT. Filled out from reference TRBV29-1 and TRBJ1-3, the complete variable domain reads SAVISQKPSRDICQRGTSLTIQCQVDSQVTMMFWYRQQPGQSLTLIATANQGSEATYESGFVIDKFPISRPNLTFSTLTVSNMSPEDSSIYLCSVESPRNTIYFGEGSWLTVV.

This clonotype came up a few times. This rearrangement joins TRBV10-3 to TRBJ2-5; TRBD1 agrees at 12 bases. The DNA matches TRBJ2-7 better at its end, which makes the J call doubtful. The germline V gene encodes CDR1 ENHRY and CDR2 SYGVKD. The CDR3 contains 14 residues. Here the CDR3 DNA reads TGTGCCATCAGACCCGGGACAGGGGGCGGCGAGCAGTACTTC. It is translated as CAIRPGTGGGEQYF.

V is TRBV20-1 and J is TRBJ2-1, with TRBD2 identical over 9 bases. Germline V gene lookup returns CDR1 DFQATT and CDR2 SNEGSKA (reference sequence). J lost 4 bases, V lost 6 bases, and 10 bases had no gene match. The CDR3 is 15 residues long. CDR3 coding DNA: TGCAGTGCCTCGTCGCCTAGCGGGATATACAATGAGCAGTTCTTC. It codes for CSASSPSGIYNEQFF.